This T cell receptor (beta chain) was profiled in a study of T cell repertoires in cytomegalovirus infection. Turning to the study itself: Matching HLA type, along with CMV infection, was indicated by public TCR beta signatures.

This clonotype was observed many times. Germline-derived CDR1 and CDR2 are SGHTA and FQGNSA. V lost 5 bases and J 3 bases, leaving 6 bases between the germline ends. The CDR3 runs to 12 residues. From the reads, TCRdb called clonotypes with MiXCR, one entry per CDR3 protein. The top ten hold less than 25% of the sample, which has approximately 70,000 distinct CDR3 sequences, about 4% seen once. The material sequenced was PBMCs. The receptor comes from a human donor in good health (CMV status not recorded). Some clones in this sample may be carry-over from other donors' samples. The chain is built from TRBV7-2 and TRBJ2-3; D gene uncertain. The CDR3 reads CASSRRTDTQYF. CDR3 DNA sequence: TGTGCCAGCAGCCGACGGACAGATACGCAGTATTTT.